This T cell receptor beta chain was sequenced for a study of radiotherapy plus CTLA-4 blockade in lung cancer listed by TCRdb under 2018. Some background on the complete study: Objective responses occurred in roughly a sixth of enrolled patients, and about 30% achieved disease control. Broader findings and caveats from the paper: Early dynamic changes in blood T cell clones, together with increased serum interferon-beta after radiation, were reported as the strongest predictors of response. After treatment with radiotherapy and ipilimumab, TCR clones that originated in tumors expanded in peripheral blood.

CDR1 and CDR2, looked up from the germline V gene (reference sequence), are MNHEY and SMNVEV. Its CDR3 holds 15 amino acids, cysteine through phenylalanine. The sequence is cut down to CDR3 DNA, 45 bases in frame from base 1. Compared with germline, V lacks 6 bases and J lacks 4 bases; bases without a gene match: 7. Library generation was performed with the immunoSEQ multiplex PCR assay. TCRdb holds this immuneACCESS table with in-frame rearrangements only. Some clones are missing; in checked studies, unresolved V genes explain under half, and the rest has no known cause. The sample table shows about 80,000 clones, and 70% to 90% are seen once. Approximately 2% of the sample lies in the top ten. The study evaluated CTLA-4 blockade (ipilimumab) given together with focal radiation therapy in patients who had chemo-refractory metastatic non-small-cell lung cancer. Concerning this clone itself: Its specific antigen is unknown. There are no base qualities to consult, and no much larger clone falls within one base.

The source was peripheral blood, collected from a patient treated with radiotherapy plus ipilimumab. The sequence links TRBV27 to TRBJ1-5; 9 junctional bases match TRBD1. The sequence was collected from a human donor with non-small cell lung cancer who had a partial response to radiotherapy plus ipilimumab. The nucleotides read TGTGCCAGCAGACTGGACAGGGGACTGAATCAGCCCCAGCATTTT. Protein translation: CASRLDRGLNQPQHF.